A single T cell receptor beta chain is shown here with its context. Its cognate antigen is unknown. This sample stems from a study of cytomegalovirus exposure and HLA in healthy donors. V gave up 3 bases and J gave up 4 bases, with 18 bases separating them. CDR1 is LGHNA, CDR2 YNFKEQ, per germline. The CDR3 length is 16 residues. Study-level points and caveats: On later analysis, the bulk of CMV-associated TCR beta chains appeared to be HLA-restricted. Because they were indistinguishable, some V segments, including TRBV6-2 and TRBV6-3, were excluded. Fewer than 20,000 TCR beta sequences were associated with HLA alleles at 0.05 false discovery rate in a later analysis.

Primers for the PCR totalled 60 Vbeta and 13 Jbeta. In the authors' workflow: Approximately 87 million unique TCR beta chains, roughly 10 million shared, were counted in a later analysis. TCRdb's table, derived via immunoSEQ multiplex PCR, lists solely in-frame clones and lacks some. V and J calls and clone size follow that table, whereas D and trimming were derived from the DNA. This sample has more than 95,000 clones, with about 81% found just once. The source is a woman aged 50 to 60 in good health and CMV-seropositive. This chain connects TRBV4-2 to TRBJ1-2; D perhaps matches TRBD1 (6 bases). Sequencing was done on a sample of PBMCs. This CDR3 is CASSQAWTASGYGYTF. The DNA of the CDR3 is TGTGCCAGCAGCCAGGCCTGGACAGCCTCTGGCTATGGCTACACCTTC.